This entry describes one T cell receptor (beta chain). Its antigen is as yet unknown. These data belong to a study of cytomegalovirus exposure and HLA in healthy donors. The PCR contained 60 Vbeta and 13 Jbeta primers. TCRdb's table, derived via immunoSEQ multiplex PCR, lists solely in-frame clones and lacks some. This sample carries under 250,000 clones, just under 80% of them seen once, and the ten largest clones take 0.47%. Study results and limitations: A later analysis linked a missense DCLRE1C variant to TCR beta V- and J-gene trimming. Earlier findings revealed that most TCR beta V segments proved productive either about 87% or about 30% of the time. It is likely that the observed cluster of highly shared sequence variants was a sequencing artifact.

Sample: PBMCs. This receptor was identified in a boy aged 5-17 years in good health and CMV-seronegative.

Here the CDR3 DNA reads TGTGCCAGCAGTGAGGTCGCAGGGAACTATGGCTACACCTTC. It encodes CASSEVAGNYGYTF. The chain uses TRBV2 and TRBJ1-2, with D perhaps matching TRBD1 (5 bases). Trimming removed 3 bases at V and 2 bases at J, with 10 bases between. Germline V CDR1 and CDR2: SNHLY, FYNNEI. This CDR3 comprises 14 residues. Using reference TRBV2 and TRBJ1-2 for the parts outside the CDR3, the full variable domain is EPEVTQTPSHQVTQMGQEVILRCVPISNHLYFYWYRQILGQKVEFLVSFYNNEISEKSEIFDDQFSVERPDGSNFTLKIRSTKLEDSAMYFCASSEVAGNYGYTFGSGTRLTVV.